A selection of T cell receptor beta chains follows, all from one sample in a study of blood T cell repertoires in COVID-19. Here immunoSEQ multiplex PCR was the method, and the copy in TCRdb shows in-frame clones only, minus some. In the table there are some 310,000 clones, roughly 90% of which are singletons. The specimen was peripheral blood. The receptors were sampled from a woman aged 30 to 39 with COVID-19, enrolled during active disease. Each CDR3 is given with its conserved first and last residue. The D gene is left open where the match is weak. Clone size is stated in some rows and not others, as once, few, many or a class when expanded.

J gene,V gene,D gene,clone size,CDR3 DNA,CDR3 protein
TRBJ1-1,TRBV6-5,.,.,TGTGCCAGCAGTTACTCAGGGGTTGGGACTGAAGCTTTCTTT,CASSYSGVGTEAFF
TRBJ1-1,TRBV10-3,TRBD1,once,TGTGCCATCAGTGAGTCATCAGGGGGCAGGACTGAAGCTTTCTTT,CAISESSGGRTEAFF
TRBJ1-2,TRBV6-6,.,.,TGTGCCAGCAGTTACTCTCCTCGGGGGGACGGCTACACCTTC,CASSYSPRGDGYTF
TRBJ2-2,TRBV6-5,TRBD2,.,TGTGCCAGCAGTCTGACTAGCGGGGTGACCGGGGAGCTGTTTTTT,CASSLTSGVTGELFF
TRBJ2-7,TRBV7-6,TRBD2,.,TGTGCCAGCAGCCCGGGACTAGCGGGAGCAGACGAGCAGTACTTC,CASSPGLAGADEQYF
TRBJ2-7,TRBV20-1,.,.,TGCAGTGCTAGATTAAACTACGAGCAGTACTTC,CSARLNYEQYF
TRBJ1-6,TRBV5-1,.,few,TGCGCCAGCAGCTTTAGTGGGCCTGACTCACCCCTCCACTTT,CASSFSGPDSPLHF
TRBJ2-2,TRBV19,.,.,TGTGCCAGTAGTAAGGGGCGGAACACCGGGGAGCTGTTTTTT,CASSKGRNTGELFF
TRBJ2-1,TRBV7-9,TRBD2,.,TGTGCCACCCGGCGAGCGGGAGTCTACAATGAGCAGTTCTTC,CATRRAGVYNEQFF
TRBJ2-7,TRBV5-1,.,few,TGCGCCAGCGGGGCAGGGGGAGGTTCCTACGAGCAGTACTTC,CASGAGGGSYEQYF